These T cell receptor beta chains were read from a single sample in a study of T cells after yellow fever vaccination. TCRdb used MiXCR to reprocess the 5' RACE reads, holding one entry per CDR3 protein. The table lists approximately 510,000 distinct CDR3 sequences, just over 20% of them singletons. The starting material was PBMCs, obtained about 21 days after the first yellow fever vaccination. The receptor set was obtained from a young man who received the YFV17D yellow fever vaccine. Each CDR3 is given with its conserved first and last residue.

j_call: TRBJ2-7
v_call: TRBV19
cdr3_aa: CASSTPTGRYEQYF

j_call: TRBJ2-7
v_call: TRBV6-2/TRBV6-3
cdr3_aa: CASGAWTYEQYF

j_call: TRBJ2-7
v_call: TRBV5-1
cdr3_aa: CASSLDGSPLSYEQYF

j_call: TRBJ2-4
v_call: TRBV20-1
cdr3_aa: CSARDQGGVGGNIQYF

j_call: TRBJ2-1
v_call: TRBV5-1
cdr3_aa: CASRRDSEYNEQFF

j_call: TRBJ2-3
v_call: TRBV12-3/TRBV12-4
cdr3_aa: CASSTTGDTQYF

j_call: TRBJ1-6
v_call: TRBV5-1
cdr3_aa: CASCDRDNSPLHF

j_call: TRBJ1-2
v_call: TRBV19
cdr3_aa: CASSPSETQFYGYTF

j_call: TRBJ2-2
v_call: TRBV5-1
cdr3_aa: CASSLGQGTGELFF

j_call: TRBJ1-2
v_call: TRBV7-2
cdr3_aa: CASSVTGGYGYTF

j_call: TRBJ2-3
v_call: TRBV7-2
cdr3_aa: CASSRSGGDTDTQYF

j_call: TRBJ1-1
v_call: TRBV5-1
cdr3_aa: CASSLLSHTEAFF

j_call: TRBJ1-1
v_call: TRBV5-1
cdr3_aa: CASSLAAGVKTEAFF

j_call: TRBJ2-1
v_call: TRBV4-3
cdr3_aa: CASSQDLTGVYADEQFF

j_call: TRBJ2-1
v_call: TRBV11-2
cdr3_aa: CASSFRIVRGSINEQFF

j_call: TRBJ1-4
v_call: TRBV4-1
cdr3_aa: CASSQLGGTNEKLFF

j_call: TRBJ1-6
v_call: TRBV4-3
cdr3_aa: CASSHRGDRDSPLHF

j_call: TRBJ2-1
v_call: TRBV23-1
cdr3_aa: CASSQGWKALSSYNEQFF

j_call: TRBJ2-1
v_call: TRBV25-1
cdr3_aa: CASSDSTRGNNEQFF

j_call: TRBJ2-3
v_call: TRBV7-6
cdr3_aa: CASSSYRGVVTDTQYF

j_call: TRBJ2-6
v_call: TRBV5-1
cdr3_aa: CASSEGAISGANVLTF

j_call: TRBJ1-1
v_call: TRBV5-5
cdr3_aa: CASSGWSVMNTEAFF

j_call: TRBJ2-7
v_call: TRBV15
cdr3_aa: CATSRRVSDSSHEQYF

j_call: TRBJ2-1
v_call: TRBV5-1
cdr3_aa: CASSLDWREQFF

j_call: TRBJ2-3
v_call: TRBV10-3
cdr3_aa: CAAQGQGFTDTQYF

j_call: TRBJ2-1
v_call: TRBV5-6
cdr3_aa: CASSLTLTYNEQFF

j_call: TRBJ2-7
v_call: TRBV9
cdr3_aa: CASSPRSELAGGTYEQYF

j_call: TRBJ2-5
v_call: TRBV4-1
cdr3_aa: CASSPPSQLETQYF

j_call: TRBJ2-1
v_call: TRBV20-1
cdr3_aa: CSVPFLAIHNEQFF

j_call: TRBJ2-3
v_call: TRBV7-2
cdr3_aa: CASRPTASGGKTSTDTQYF

j_call: TRBJ1-1
v_call: TRBV6-2/TRBV6-3
cdr3_aa: CASSYADTEAFF

j_call: TRBJ2-3
v_call: TRBV7-3
cdr3_aa: CASSSRGRTDTQYF

j_call: TRBJ1-3
v_call: TRBV15
cdr3_aa: CATAEGSSGNTIYF

j_call: TRBJ2-2
v_call: TRBV7-7
cdr3_aa: CASSKAGGRTGELFF

j_call: TRBJ2-5
v_call: TRBV5-1
cdr3_aa: CASSSGLAETQYF

j_call: TRBJ2-4
v_call: TRBV5-1
cdr3_aa: CASSFLSGQGKNIQYF

j_call: TRBJ1-2
v_call: TRBV18
cdr3_aa: CASSPRQGNRMDGYTF

j_call: TRBJ1-5
v_call: TRBV6-1
cdr3_aa: CATCDRVSPNQPQHF

j_call: TRBJ1-2
v_call: TRBV4-2
cdr3_aa: CARSPGLLRYGYTF

j_call: TRBJ1-5
v_call: TRBV4-3
cdr3_aa: CASSPGTGGAQPQHF

j_call: TRBJ2-7
v_call: TRBV5-1
cdr3_aa: CASSLASGTYEQYF

j_call: TRBJ2-2
v_call: TRBV7-3
cdr3_aa: CASSYWGINTGELFF

j_call: TRBJ2-5
v_call: TRBV5-1
cdr3_aa: CASRDGGRVETQYF

j_call: TRBJ2-3
v_call: TRBV6-5
cdr3_aa: CASSYGDLDTQYF

j_call: TRBJ2-2
v_call: TRBV7-8
cdr3_aa: CASSPSGQGGELFF

j_call: TRBJ2-1
v_call: TRBV6-1
cdr3_aa: CASMGGGYNEQFF

j_call: TRBJ2-1
v_call: TRBV7-2
cdr3_aa: CASSLDPRNEQFF

j_call: TRBJ2-1
v_call: TRBV5-5
cdr3_aa: CASSLARWGDEQFF

j_call: TRBJ2-7
v_call: TRBV7-8
cdr3_aa: CASSLDRHNEQYF

j_call: TRBJ2-3
v_call: TRBV20-1
cdr3_aa: CSARQGAGADTQYF

j_call: TRBJ1-6
v_call: TRBV25-1
cdr3_aa: CASRGQNYNSPLHF

j_call: TRBJ2-5
v_call: TRBV7-2
cdr3_aa: CASSFTSGETQYF

j_call: TRBJ1-6
v_call: TRBV10-3
cdr3_aa: CAISEVRRGRNSPLHF

j_call: TRBJ2-3
v_call: TRBV18
cdr3_aa: CASSPDGSGTDTQYF